This TCR beta chain was documented in a study of human T cells and chemical hapten exposure (dated by TCRdb to about 2021). In the study overall: Libraries were combined into a pool for sequencing, and differences in TCR yield between samples came mainly from small differences in library volumes within the pool. This study followed changes in the peripheral blood TCR repertoire in vivo during primary and secondary sensitization of alopecia patients to the hapten diphenylcyclopropenone (DPC).

The research as a whole found: No change with DPC sensitization was found in the number of TCRs above 1 in 1000 frequency, and no evidence of global repertoire structure alterations was found. After repeated subsampling, the strength of the expansion versus patch-test correlation and the threshold at which it became significant changed.

CDR1 MNHNY and CDR2 SVGAGI are derived from the germline V gene (reference sequence). Trimming costs V 5 bases and J 3 bases, and their ends lie 16 bases apart. The CDR3 contains 15 residues, cysteine and phenylalanine counted. The read is trimmed to its CDR3 DNA, 45 bases read in frame from base 1. The table lists this clonotype with many counts. Its cognate antigen has yet to be identified. It has no much larger one-base neighbor in the sample; base qualities were not kept. Total RNA was extracted from unfractionated whole blood collected in Tempus Blood RNA tubes. A handful of healthy volunteers acted as controls for TCR sequencing and had blood drawn at day 0, 2 weeks and 6 weeks. During library preparation, unique molecular identifiers were attached to individual cDNA molecules so that TCRs could be counted quantitatively and reproducibly. From each blood RNA sample, both TCR alpha and TCR beta chains were sequenced. The paper's processing steps were these. The median number of TCRs per sample was over 85,000, ranging from about 23,224 to 690,600. The Decombinator software suite was used to annotate the V, J and CDR3 of the TCR reads. To make PS versus PT1 abundance plots, every sample was subsampled to the same number of TCRs (28,000). Expanded TCRs were defined as absent before sensitization and observed at least eight times at the 2-week time point. TCRdb reanalyzed the raw reads on its own, using fastp at Q25 for trimming and MiXCR for clone calling, and kept in-frame beta chains. Every distinct CDR3 protein forms one entry, paired with its most common genes and DNA. V and J calls and clone size were set by TCRdb, not the authors. The sample table lists about 120,000 distinct CDR3 sequences, about 7.7% of them with a count of one. The biggest ten clones account for 1.4% of the sample.

Material: whole blood. The V gene is TRBV6-6 and the J gene is TRBJ1-2, with TRBD1 tentatively as D gene (5 bases match). This TCR came from a human donor in good health. Some clones in this sample may be carry-over from other donors' samples. Donor details come from another sample of the same person, matched by shared clones. The CDR3 region: CASSKPGEMDYGYTF. The base sequence is TGTGCCAGCAGTAAGCCGGGGGAGATGGACTATGGCTACACCTTC.